This T cell receptor (beta chain) was identified in a study of lymphopenia after photon versus proton radiotherapy. Sequencing used immunoSEQ multiplex PCR; TCRdb keeps in-frame clones, though not all of them. The table includes 29,000 or so clones, about 86% detected once. Germline V gene data show CDR1 as SEHNR and CDR2 as FQNEAQ (reference sequence). The CDR3 contains 17 residues. The germline V and J ends were trimmed by 2 bases and 0 bases, with 17 bases remaining between them. This chain links TRBV7-9 with TRBJ2-7; perhaps TRBD2 as D (5 bases). The starting material was peripheral blood, obtained from a patient treated with proton-based radiotherapy. This clonotype was sampled from a woman aged 55-69 years with cholangiocarcinoma. Some clones in this sample may be carry-over from other donors' samples. For the CDR3, the DNA is TGTGCCAGCAGCTTATCAAGGTTACTAGGGAGCTCCTACGAGCAGTACTTC. It is translated as CASSLSRLLGSSYEQYF.